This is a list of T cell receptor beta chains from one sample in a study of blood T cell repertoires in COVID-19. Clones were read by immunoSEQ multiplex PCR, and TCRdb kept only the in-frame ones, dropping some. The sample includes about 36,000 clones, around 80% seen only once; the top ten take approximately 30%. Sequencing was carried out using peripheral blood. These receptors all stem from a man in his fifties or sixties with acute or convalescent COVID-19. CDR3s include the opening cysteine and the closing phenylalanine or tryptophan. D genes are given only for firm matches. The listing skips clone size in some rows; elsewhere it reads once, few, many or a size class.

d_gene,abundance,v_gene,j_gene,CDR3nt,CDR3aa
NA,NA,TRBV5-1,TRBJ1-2,TGCGCCAGCAGCTTGGACAGGGTGGGCTACACCTTC,CASSLDRVGYTF
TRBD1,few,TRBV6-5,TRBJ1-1,TGTGCCAGCAGTTACTCTGCCAGGGGGAAGGCTGAAGCTTTCTTT,CASSYSARGKAEAFF
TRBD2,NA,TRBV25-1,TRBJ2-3,TGTGCCAGCAGTATAGCGGGAGATACGCAGTATTTT,CASSIAGDTQYF
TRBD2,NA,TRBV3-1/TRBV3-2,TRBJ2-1,TGTGCCAGCAGCCAAGAATGGGGAGCGGGAGATGAGCAGTTCTTC,CASSQEWGAGDEQFF
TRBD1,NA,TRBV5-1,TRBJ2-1,TGCGCCAGCAGCTCCCAAAGACAGGGTAGGAACAATGAGCAGTTCTTC,CASSSQRQGRNNEQFF
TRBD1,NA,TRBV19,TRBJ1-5,TGTGCCAGTAGTATACAGGGGGAAAATCAGCCCCAGCATTTT,CASSIQGENQPQHF
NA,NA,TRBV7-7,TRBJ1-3,TGTGCCAGCAGTCTCAGCCAGGGTGACGGAAACACCATATATTTT,CASSLSQGDGNTIYF
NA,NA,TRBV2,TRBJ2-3,TGTGCCAGCAGTCCCCAGGGCGCAGATACGCAGTATTTT,CASSPQGADTQYF
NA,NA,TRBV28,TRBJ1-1,TGTGCCAGCAGAGAGGGAGGGAAGGTTCCTGAAGCTTTCTTT,CASREGGKVPEAFF
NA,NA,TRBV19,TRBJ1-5,TGTGCCAGTAGTATTAGTATCCGGAATCAGCCCCAGCATTTT,CASSISIRNQPQHF
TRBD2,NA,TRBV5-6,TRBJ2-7,TGTGCCAGCAGCTTAGGACTAGCGGGAGGGTACGAGCAGTACTTC,CASSLGLAGGYEQYF
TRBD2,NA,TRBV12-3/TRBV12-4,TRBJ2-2,TGTGCCAGCACCTGGACTAGGACCGGGGAGCTGTTTTTT,CASTWTRTGELFF
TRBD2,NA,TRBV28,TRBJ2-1,TGTGCCAGCAGTTCTAGCGGGTTCTCCTACAATGAGCAGTTCTTC,CASSSSGFSYNEQFF
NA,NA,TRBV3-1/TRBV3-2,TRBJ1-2,TGTGCCAGCAGCCAAGAGGGACTCTATGGCTACACCTTC,CASSQEGLYGYTF
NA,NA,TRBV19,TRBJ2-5,TGTGCCAGTAGTATTGGGGGGGCGTTTGAGACCCAGTACTTC,CASSIGGAFETQYF
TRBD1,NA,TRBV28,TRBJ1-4,TGTGCCAGCAAGGCGGGGACAGGGTTCGAAGGGAGGAAACTGTTTTTT,CASKAGTGFEGRKLFF
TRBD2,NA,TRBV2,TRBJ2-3,TGTGCCAGCAGTGACGAGCTGGCGGGAGACACAGATACGCAGTATTTT,CASSDELAGDTDTQYF
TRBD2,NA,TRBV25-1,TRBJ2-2,TGTGCCAGCAGTGAATCAAGCGGGGCGAACACCGGGGAGCTGTTTTTT,CASSESSGANTGELFF
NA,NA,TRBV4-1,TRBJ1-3,TGCGCCAGCAGCCAAGATGGCGGCTCTGGAAACACCATATATTTT,CASSQDGGSGNTIYF
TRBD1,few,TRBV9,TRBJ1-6,TGTGCCAGCAGCGCCTCGGGACAGCGAAATTCACCCCTCCACTTT,CASSASGQRNSPLHF